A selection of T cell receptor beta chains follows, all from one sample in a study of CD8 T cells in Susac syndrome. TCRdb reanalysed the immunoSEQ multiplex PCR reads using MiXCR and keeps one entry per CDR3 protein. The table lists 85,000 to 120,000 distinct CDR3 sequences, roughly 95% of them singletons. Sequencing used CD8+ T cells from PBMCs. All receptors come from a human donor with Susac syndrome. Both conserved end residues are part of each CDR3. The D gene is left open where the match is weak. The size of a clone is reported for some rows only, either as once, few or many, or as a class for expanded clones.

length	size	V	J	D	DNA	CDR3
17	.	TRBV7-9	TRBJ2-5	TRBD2	TGTGCCAGCAGCCCCGGGACTAGCGGGGCGATACAAGAGACCCAGTACTTC	CASSPGTSGAIQETQYF
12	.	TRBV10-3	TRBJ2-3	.	TGTGCCATCAGTGGGGCAACCAATACGCAGTATTTT	CAISGATNTQYF
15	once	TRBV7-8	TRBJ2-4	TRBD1	TGTGCCAGCAGCACCAACAGGGGAGCCAAAAACATTCAGTACTTC	CASSTNRGAKNIQYF
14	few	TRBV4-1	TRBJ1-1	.	TGCGCCAGCAGCCAAGCGGCAGGTGAGACTGAAGCTTTCTTT	CASSQAAGETEAFF
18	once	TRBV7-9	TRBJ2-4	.	TGTGCCAGCAGCTTGGGAGGACAGATGTCAGAGGCCAAAAACATTCAGTACTTC	CASSLGGQMSEAKNIQYF
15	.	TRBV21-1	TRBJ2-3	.	TGTGCCAGTCGAAAGGGACTGGGGAGGACAGATACGCAGTATTTT	CASRKGLGRTDTQYF
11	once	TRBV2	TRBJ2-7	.	TGTGCCAGCAGCTACACCTACGAGCAGTACTTC	CASSYTYEQYF
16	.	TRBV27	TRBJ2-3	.	TGTGCCAGCAGTCCCCGGCGAGTTCCAACTCCAGATACGCAGTATTTT	CASSPRRVPTPDTQYF
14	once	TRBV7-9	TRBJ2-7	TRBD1	TGTGCCAGCAGCCGGGACAGGAGCTCCTACGAGCAGTACTTC	CASSRDRSSYEQYF
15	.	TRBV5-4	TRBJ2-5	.	TGTGCCAGCAGCTTGCGTGGGGGGCTAGGGGAGACCCAGTACTTC	CASSLRGGLGETQYF
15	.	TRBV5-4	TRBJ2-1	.	TGTGCCAGCAGCCGATTGGCGGCAACTGGGAATGAGCAGTTCTTC	CASSRLAATGNEQFF
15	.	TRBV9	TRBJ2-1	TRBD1	TGTGCCAGCAGCGCCGGGACAGGGGGCGGGGTTGAGCAGTTCTTC	CASSAGTGGGVEQFF
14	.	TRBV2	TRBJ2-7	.	TGTGCCAGCAGTGACCGGGACAAGGCCTACGAGCAGTACTTC	CASSDRDKAYEQYF
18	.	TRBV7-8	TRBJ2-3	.	TGTGCCAGCAGCTTAGTCACGTGGGGCCGGTCTAGCACAGATACGCAGTATTTT	CASSLVTWGRSSTDTQYF
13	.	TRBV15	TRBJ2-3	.	TGTGCCACCAGTCCGGCATGGACAGATACGCAGTATTTT	CATSPAWTDTQYF
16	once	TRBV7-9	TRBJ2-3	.	TGTGCCAGCAGCCCCCTATGGGGGGGGGCCCGAGATACGCAGTATTTT	CASSPLWGGARDTQYF
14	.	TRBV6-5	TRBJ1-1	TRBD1	TGTGCCAGCAGCAGGACAGGGGAAAAGACTGAAGCTTTCTTT	CASSRTGEKTEAFF
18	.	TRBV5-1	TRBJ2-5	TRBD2	TGCGCCAGCAGCTGGGGACTAGCGGGGGGAGAGGAGCAAGAGACCCAGTACTTC	CASSWGLAGGEEQETQYF
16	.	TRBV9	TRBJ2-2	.	TGTGCCAGCAGCGCCGAGCTCGGGGGGCGGACCGGGGAGCTGTTTTTT	CASSAELGGRTGELFF
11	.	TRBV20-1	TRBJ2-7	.	TGCAGTGCCAGGGACAACTACGAGCAGTACTTC	CSARDNYEQYF
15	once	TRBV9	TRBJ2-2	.	TGTGCCAGCACCGACGGTCCCGGGGCGGACGGGGAGCTGTTTTTT	CASTDGPGADGELFF
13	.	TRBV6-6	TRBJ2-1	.	TGTGCCAGCAGTTACTCGAGTTTCAATGAGCAGTTCTTC	CASSYSSFNEQFF
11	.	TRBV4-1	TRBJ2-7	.	TGCGCCAGCAGCCAACAATACGAGCAGTACTTC	CASSQQYEQYF
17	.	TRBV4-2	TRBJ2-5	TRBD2	TGTGCCAGCAGCCAAGCTGTGACTAGCGGGCCCCAAGAGACCCAGTACTTC	CASSQAVTSGPQETQYF
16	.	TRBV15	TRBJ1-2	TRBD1	TGTGCCACCAGCCGGGACAGGGGGTCGGTTAGCTATGGCTACACCTTC	CATSRDRGSVSYGYTF
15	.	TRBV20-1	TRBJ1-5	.	TGCAGTGCTATAGTGCAGACGGAAACCAATCAGCCCCAGCATTTT	CSAIVQTETNQPQHF
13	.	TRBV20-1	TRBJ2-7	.	TGCAGTGCTAGGGCCTTGGAAGATTACGAGCAGTACTTC	CSARALEDYEQYF
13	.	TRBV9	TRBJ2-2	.	TGTGCCAGCAGCGCAGCTGGGACTGGGGAGCTGTTTTTT	CASSAAGTGELFF
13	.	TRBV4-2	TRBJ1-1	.	TGTGCCAGCAGCCAAGACCTGACAGCCGAAGCTTTCTTT	CASSQDLTAEAFF
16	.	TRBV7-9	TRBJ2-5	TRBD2	TGTGCCAGCAGCTTGGCTAGCGGGGGTGACCAAGAGACCCAGTACTTC	CASSLASGGDQETQYF
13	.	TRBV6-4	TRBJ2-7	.	TGTGCCAGCAGTGACTCGGGGCTAGCGAAACAGTACTTC	CASSDSGLAKQYF
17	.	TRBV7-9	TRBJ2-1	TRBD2	TGTGCCAGCAGCTCGACTAGCGGGGGCCACTCCTACAATGAGCAGTTCTTC	CASSSTSGGHSYNEQFF
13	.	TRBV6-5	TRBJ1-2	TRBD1	TGTGCCAGCAGTACCAGGACAGGGTATGGCTACACCTTC	CASSTRTGYGYTF
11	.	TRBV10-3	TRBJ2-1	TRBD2	TGTGCCACGACAGCGGGGCGGGAGCAGTTCTTC	CATTAGREQFF
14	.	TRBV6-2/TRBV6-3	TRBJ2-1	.	TGTGCCAGCAGTTACTCGATTGCCCTCTATGAGCAGTTCTTC	CASSYSIALYEQFF
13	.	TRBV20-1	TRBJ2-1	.	TGCAGTGCTCGGTTAGGGGCTTACAATGAGCAGTTCTTC	CSARLGAYNEQFF
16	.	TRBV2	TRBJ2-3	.	.	CAIRSVAGGSESDLYF
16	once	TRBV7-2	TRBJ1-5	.	TGTGCCAGCTCCCTTAGGGGACGAGGTAGCAATCAGCCCCAGCATTTT	CASSLRGRGSNQPQHF
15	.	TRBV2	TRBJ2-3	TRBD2	TGTGCCAGCAGCCCCAGCGGGGGGGCATCAGATACGCAGTATTTT	CASSPSGGASDTQYF
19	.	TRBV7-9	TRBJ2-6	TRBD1	TGTGCCAGCAGTTTCGATCGGGACAGGGCGGTCTCTGGGGCCAACGTCCTGACTTTC	CASSFDRDRAVSGANVLTF
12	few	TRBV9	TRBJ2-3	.	TGTGCCAGCAGCGGGAGCACAGATACGCAGTATTTT	CASSGSTDTQYF